This paragraph covers one TCR beta chain sequence. In this sample, this clonotype turned up once. What antigen it recognizes has not been identified. No much larger clone exists at a distance of one base, and base qualities are not known. Resting on one read, the evidence is weak. The TCR beta CDR3 regions were amplified from RNA transcripts. For the first round of RT-PCR on the TCR CDR3, the HTBI primer set was used together with the Qiagen OneStep RT-PCR kit. The libraries were constructed in a second round of multiplex PCR and then size-selected and purified. Paired-end sequencing of the libraries was performed with 100 bp reads on an Illumina HiSeq2000. As for the authors' bioinformatics: SOAPnuke was used to process the raw data, throwing out any read that contained adapters or uncalled bases, had a mean Phred below 15, or lacked an exact constant-primer or identifier match. High-quality paired reads were merged with COPE v1.2.5, and unique nucleotide sequences were defined as clonotypes. MiTCR v1.1 was used to align the clonotypes against IMGT TRBV, TRBD and TRBJ reference segments. The analysis was restricted to V-J combinations with a frequency above 0.0001, which together covered 99% to 99.2% of the repertoires. The TCS score was defined as the ratio of F50 (clonal expansion) to E x V (chaos), calculated using BLOSUM62-based TCRdist between CDR3 peptides within each V-J. Welch's t-statistics and random forest reduced several hundred V-J features to roughly 13, which were used in a naive Bayes classifier (R e1071). TCRdb reanalyzed the raw reads on its own, using fastp at Q25 for trimming and MiXCR for clone calling, and kept in-frame beta chains. Each entry is one CDR3 protein sequence, shown with its most common DNA and genes. Clone size and V and J calls follow TCRdb, not the original study. This sample has 490,000 or so distinct CDR3 sequences in its table, and 22% of those were observed once. The ten biggest clones cover around 47% of the sample.

In the ophthalmopathy patients, disease was moderately to severely active, with a Clinical Activity Score of 3 or more, a NOSPECS grade of 4 or more, and a duration of less than 3 months. Patients with uncontrolled infections, other autoimmune diseases, pregnancy or lactation were excluded. Diagnoses relied on clinical symptoms, serum thyroxine and TRAb, thyroid ultrasound and orbital computed tomography. PBMCs were separated from over 9 ml of fresh peripheral blood using Ficoll-Paque density gradient centrifugation. Trizol reagent was used to extract total RNA, and RNA quality was then checked on an Agilent 2100 Bioanalyzer. V loses 7 bases of germline sequence and J loses 3 bases, and the interval between the two ends is 13 bases. Inclusive of the bounding cysteine and phenylalanine, the CDR3 is 14 residues long. Only the CDR3 DNA stays, 42 bases, in frame from base 1. The germline V gene encodes CDR1 MNHNS and CDR2 SASEGT.

The sample comes from a study of T cells in Graves' hyperthyroidism and ophthalmopathy (dated by TCRdb to about 2019). Regarding the complete study: Peripheral blood samples were taken at initial diagnosis, before any treatment was given. According to the paper, TCR Vbeta CDR3 sequencing was carried out on 135 peripheral blood samples, which came from under 50 ophthalmopathy, under 85 hyperthyroidism and around 17 progressor patients. To identify TCR V-J signatures that set the groups apart, the researchers used a discovery cohort of 90 to 100 patients, made up of under 45 with Graves' ophthalmopathy and about 59 with stable Graves' hyperthyroidism. The approximately 90 discovery patients were randomly split 7:3 into training and test sets. Thyroid tissue and blood T-cell repertoires from roughly six Graves' hyperthyroidism patients were also compared in the study. After sampling, hyperthyroidism patients received methimazole starting at 30 mg daily, and ophthalmopathy patients received high-dose intravenous methylprednisolone. Whether ophthalmopathy could be predicted prospectively was tested in an independent validation cohort made up of 18 hyperthyroidism patients plus 17 patients who later progressed to ophthalmopathy. Overall study outcomes, separate from this receptor: No statistical method was used to set the sample size in advance, and investigators knew the group allocation. Most expanded thyroid clonotypes (frequency above 0.001) were also found in blood, which suggests that blood repertoires may mirror thyroid immune responses. A 13 V-J signature model separated ophthalmopathy from stable hyperthyroidism, with around 91% sensitivity and roughly 82% specificity in cross-validation and 80%/75% in testing. During validation, the model predicted progression to ophthalmopathy a median of around six months ahead of onset, with almost 71% sensitivity and 72% to 80% specificity.

Sequenced sample: blood. The chain is encoded by TRBV6-1 joined to TRBJ1-5, with TRBD1 tentatively as D gene (5 bases match). The receptor was isolated from a woman aged 70-85 years with Graves' ophthalmopathy. The nucleotide sequence reads as follows: TGTGCCAGCACCGACGCGGGGGTCAATCAGCCCCAGCATTTT. Its protein is CASTDAGVNQPQHF.